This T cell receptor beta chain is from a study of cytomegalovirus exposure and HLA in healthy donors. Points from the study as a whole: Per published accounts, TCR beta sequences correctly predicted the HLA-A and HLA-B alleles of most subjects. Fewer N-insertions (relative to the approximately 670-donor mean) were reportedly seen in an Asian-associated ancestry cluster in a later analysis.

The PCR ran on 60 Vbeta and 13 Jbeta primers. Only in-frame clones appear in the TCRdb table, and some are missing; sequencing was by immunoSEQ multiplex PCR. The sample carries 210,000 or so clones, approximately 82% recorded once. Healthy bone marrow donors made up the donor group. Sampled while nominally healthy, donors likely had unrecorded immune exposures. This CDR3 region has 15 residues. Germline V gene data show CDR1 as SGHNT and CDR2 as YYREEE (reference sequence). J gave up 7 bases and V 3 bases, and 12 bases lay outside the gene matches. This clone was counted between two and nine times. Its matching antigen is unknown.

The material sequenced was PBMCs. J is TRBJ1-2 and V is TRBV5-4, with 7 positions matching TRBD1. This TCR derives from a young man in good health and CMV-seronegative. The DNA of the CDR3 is TGTGCCAGCAGCTCCGCCGGACAGGATCTCTTTGGCTACACCTTC. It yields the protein CASSSAGQDLFGYTF.